The rows below give T cell receptor beta chains drawn from one sample of a study of cytomegalovirus exposure and HLA in healthy donors. The protocol was immunoSEQ multiplex PCR, while the TCRdb copy is restricted to in-frame clones and leaves out a portion. This table has 110,000 to 150,000 clones, approximately 79% appearing once. The specimen was PBMCs. The receptors were sampled from a man aged 18 to 29 in good health and CMV-seropositive. Each CDR3 is given without its conserved first and last residue. The order of the fields is J gene, V gene, D gene, CDR3 protein. A D gene is named only where the DNA matches it firmly.

j_call: TRBJ2-5; v_call: TRBV5-5; d_call: TRBD2; cdr3_aa: ASSIEGRGEETQY
j_call: TRBJ2-7; v_call: TRBV9; d_call: NA; cdr3_aa: ASSNTYEQY
j_call: TRBJ2-7; v_call: TRBV7-6; d_call: TRBD2; cdr3_aa: ASSLYGRIDEQY
j_call: TRBJ2-1; v_call: TRBV30; d_call: NA; cdr3_aa: AWTLESSYNEQF
j_call: TRBJ1-1; v_call: TRBV5-1; d_call: TRBD1; cdr3_aa: ASSWTGDIAF
j_call: TRBJ1-5; v_call: TRBV5-8; d_call: NA; cdr3_aa: ASSLQGFSNQPQH
j_call: TRBJ2-7; v_call: TRBV28; d_call: TRBD1; cdr3_aa: ASSAPAGTGLHEQY
j_call: TRBJ2-7; v_call: TRBV7-2; d_call: TRBD1; cdr3_aa: ASSLPGTGGEQY
j_call: TRBJ2-3; v_call: TRBV29-1; d_call: TRBD1; cdr3_aa: SVDRQGLADTQY
j_call: TRBJ1-2; v_call: TRBV6-4; d_call: TRBD1; cdr3_aa: ASSPGGSGGYT
j_call: TRBJ1-5; v_call: TRBV19; d_call: NA; cdr3_aa: ASTSHGAQGGQPQH
j_call: TRBJ2-2; v_call: TRBV5-1; d_call: NA; cdr3_aa: ASSSLAGQGGLF
j_call: TRBJ2-7; v_call: TRBV11-2; d_call: TRBD2; cdr3_aa: ASSFTSGDYEQY
j_call: TRBJ2-1; v_call: TRBV4-1; d_call: TRBD2; cdr3_aa: ASSREGLAGGYNEQF
j_call: TRBJ1-1; v_call: TRBV20-1; d_call: NA; cdr3_aa: SASFRFGAF
j_call: TRBJ2-7; v_call: TRBV9; d_call: NA; cdr3_aa: ASARDNYEQY
j_call: TRBJ2-1; v_call: TRBV28; d_call: TRBD2; cdr3_aa: ASSLGLAGGRQF
j_call: TRBJ1-5; v_call: TRBV6-1; d_call: TRBD1; cdr3_aa: ASSGGQGARSNQPQH
j_call: TRBJ1-4; v_call: TRBV5-8; d_call: NA; cdr3_aa: ASSVGTATNEKLF
j_call: TRBJ2-3; v_call: TRBV4-1; d_call: NA; cdr3_aa: ASSQDYRHTDTQY
j_call: TRBJ1-1; v_call: TRBV28; d_call: NA; cdr3_aa: ASSLPQGVGAEAF
j_call: TRBJ2-1; v_call: TRBV6-6; d_call: NA; cdr3_aa: ASSYSDGGRRNEQF
j_call: TRBJ2-3; v_call: TRBV11-2; d_call: TRBD2; cdr3_aa: ASSLASGGADTQY
j_call: TRBJ1-5; v_call: TRBV7-9; d_call: NA; cdr3_aa: ASSSQGGQSPQH
j_call: TRBJ2-7; v_call: TRBV7-8; d_call: NA; cdr3_aa: ASSSYYEQY
j_call: TRBJ1-5; v_call: TRBV19; d_call: TRBD1; cdr3_aa: ASSPEGASNQPQH
j_call: TRBJ1-2; v_call: TRBV7-3; d_call: TRBD1; cdr3_aa: ASSSGTGGARYGYT
j_call: TRBJ2-2; v_call: TRBV5-1; d_call: TRBD1; cdr3_aa: ASSPGTGGNTGELF
j_call: TRBJ2-7; v_call: TRBV19; d_call: TRBD2; cdr3_aa: ASRFSGSSYEQY
j_call: TRBJ1-1; v_call: TRBV6-6; d_call: NA; cdr3_aa: ASSYVLEAF
j_call: TRBJ1-5; v_call: TRBV18; d_call: TRBD1; cdr3_aa: ASSAGQEKGPQH
j_call: TRBJ2-5; v_call: TRBV28; d_call: TRBD2; cdr3_aa: ASSSPGGARKTQY
j_call: TRBJ1-1; v_call: TRBV10-3; d_call: TRBD1; cdr3_aa: AINRQGRGTGTEAF
j_call: TRBJ2-5; v_call: TRBV28; d_call: TRBD1; cdr3_aa: AGRRGTGGGRETQY
j_call: TRBJ1-4; v_call: TRBV2; d_call: NA; cdr3_aa: ASRREYEKLF
j_call: TRBJ2-5; v_call: TRBV28; d_call: TRBD1; cdr3_aa: ASRTGLWETQY
j_call: TRBJ2-1; v_call: TRBV12-5; d_call: NA; cdr3_aa: ASGSGVYNEQF
j_call: TRBJ2-7; v_call: TRBV6-5; d_call: TRBD1; cdr3_aa: ASGGQGYEQY
j_call: TRBJ1-4; v_call: TRBV5-8; d_call: TRBD1; cdr3_aa: ASSSQGMSNEKLF
j_call: TRBJ2-1; v_call: TRBV7-3; d_call: TRBD2; cdr3_aa: ASSLKASGRGEQF
j_call: TRBJ1-2; v_call: TRBV27; d_call: TRBD1; cdr3_aa: ASSLSGQGYGYT
j_call: TRBJ1-2; v_call: TRBV18; d_call: TRBD1; cdr3_aa: ASSPGQGSNYGYT
j_call: TRBJ2-7; v_call: TRBV27; d_call: NA; cdr3_aa: ASSLGQTYEQY
j_call: TRBJ2-3; v_call: TRBV5-1; d_call: NA; cdr3_aa: ASSLEYGIRTDTQY
j_call: TRBJ1-2; v_call: TRBV11-2; d_call: NA; cdr3_aa: ASSLNGDGYT
j_call: TRBJ1-3; v_call: TRBV5-4; d_call: NA; cdr3_aa: ASSLDTSSGNTIY
j_call: TRBJ1-5; v_call: TRBV28; d_call: NA; cdr3_aa: ASSLGQNRVGQPQH
j_call: TRBJ2-5; v_call: TRBV11-2; d_call: NA; cdr3_aa: ASSSEVTVNRETQY
j_call: TRBJ1-2; v_call: TRBV27; d_call: TRBD1; cdr3_aa: ASSLGPATGAANGYT
j_call: TRBJ1-5; v_call: TRBV9; d_call: NA; cdr3_aa: ASSVEPYSNQPQH
j_call: TRBJ2-4; v_call: TRBV28; d_call: NA; cdr3_aa: ASNLGQTIPLAKNIQY
j_call: TRBJ2-7; v_call: TRBV10-3; d_call: NA; cdr3_aa: AISESGGVKGYEQY
j_call: TRBJ2-5; v_call: TRBV5-4; d_call: NA; cdr3_aa: ASSLRRAFKGETQY
j_call: TRBJ2-7; v_call: TRBV5-8; d_call: TRBD1; cdr3_aa: ASSLPGQGNEQY
j_call: TRBJ2-4; v_call: TRBV11-2; d_call: NA; cdr3_aa: ASSLGRGNIQY
j_call: TRBJ2-3; v_call: TRBV9; d_call: TRBD1; cdr3_aa: ASSASGTGGDTQY
j_call: TRBJ1-2; v_call: TRBV7-2; d_call: NA; cdr3_aa: ASSLAPPLTGIYGYT
j_call: TRBJ2-7; v_call: TRBV6-5; d_call: NA; cdr3_aa: ASSYTQDYEQY
j_call: TRBJ2-5; v_call: TRBV18; d_call: NA; cdr3_aa: ASSPLPSREETQY